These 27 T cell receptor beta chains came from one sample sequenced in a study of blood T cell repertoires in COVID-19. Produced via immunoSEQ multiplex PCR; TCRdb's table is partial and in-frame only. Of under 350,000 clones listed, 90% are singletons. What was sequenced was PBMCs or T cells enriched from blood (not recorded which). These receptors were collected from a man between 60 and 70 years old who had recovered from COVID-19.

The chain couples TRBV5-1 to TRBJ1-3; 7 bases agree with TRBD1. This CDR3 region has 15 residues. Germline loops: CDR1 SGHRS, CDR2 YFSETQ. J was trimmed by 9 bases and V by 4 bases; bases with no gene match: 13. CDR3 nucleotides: TGCGCCAGCAGCCCGGAGGGGGACAGACGAAGCACCATATATTTT. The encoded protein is CASSPEGDRRSTIYF.

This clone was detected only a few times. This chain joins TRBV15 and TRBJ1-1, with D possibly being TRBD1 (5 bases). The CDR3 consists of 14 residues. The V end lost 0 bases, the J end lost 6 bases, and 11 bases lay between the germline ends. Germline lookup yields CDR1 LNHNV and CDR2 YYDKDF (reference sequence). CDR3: CATSRDLATAEAFF. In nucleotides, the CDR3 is TGTGCCACCAGCAGAGATCTTGCGACAGCTGAAGCTTTCTTT.

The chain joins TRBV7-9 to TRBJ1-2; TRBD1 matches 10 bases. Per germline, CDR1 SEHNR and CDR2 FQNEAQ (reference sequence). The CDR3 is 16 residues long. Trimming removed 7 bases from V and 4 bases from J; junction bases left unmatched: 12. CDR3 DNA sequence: TGTGCCAGCACCCCTGGGACAGGGGCGGTGGTCTATGGCTACACCTTC. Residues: CASTPGTGAVVYGYTF.

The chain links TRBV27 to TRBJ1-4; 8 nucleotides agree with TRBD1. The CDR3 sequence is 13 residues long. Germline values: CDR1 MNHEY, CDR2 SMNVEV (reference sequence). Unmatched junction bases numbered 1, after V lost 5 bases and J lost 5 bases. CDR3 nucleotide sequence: TGTGCCAGCAGTCGGGACAGGAATGAAAAACTGTTTTTT. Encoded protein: CASSRDRNEKLFF.

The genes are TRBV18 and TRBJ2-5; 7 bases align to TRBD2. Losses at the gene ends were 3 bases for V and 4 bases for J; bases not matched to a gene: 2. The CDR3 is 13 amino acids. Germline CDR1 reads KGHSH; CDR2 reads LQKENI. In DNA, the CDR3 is TGTGCCAGCTCACCTGGCGGGGGAGAGACCCAGTACTTC. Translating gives CASSPGGGETQYF.

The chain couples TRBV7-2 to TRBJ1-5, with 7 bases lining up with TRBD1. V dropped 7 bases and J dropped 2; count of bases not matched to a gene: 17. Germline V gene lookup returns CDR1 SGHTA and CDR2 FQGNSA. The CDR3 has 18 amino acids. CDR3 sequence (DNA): TGTGCCAGCACGTCAGGGGGTTGGGTTGGAGCTGGCAATCAGCCCCAGCATTTT. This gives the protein CASTSGGWVGAGNQPQHF.

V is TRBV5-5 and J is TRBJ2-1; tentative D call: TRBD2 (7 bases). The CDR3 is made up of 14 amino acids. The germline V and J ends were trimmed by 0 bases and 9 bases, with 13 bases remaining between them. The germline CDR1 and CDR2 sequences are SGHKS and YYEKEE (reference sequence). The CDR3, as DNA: TGTGCCAGCAGCTTGGTCGCGGGGGCGGGTGAGCAGTTCTTC. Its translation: CASSLVAGAGEQFF.

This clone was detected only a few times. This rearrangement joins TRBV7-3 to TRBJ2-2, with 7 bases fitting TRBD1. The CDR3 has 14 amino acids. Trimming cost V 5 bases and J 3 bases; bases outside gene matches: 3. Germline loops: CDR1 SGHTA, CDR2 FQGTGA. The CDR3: CASSATGDTGELFF. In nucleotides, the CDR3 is TGTGCCAGCAGCGCTACAGGGGACACCGGGGAGCTGTTTTTT.

In nucleotides, the CDR3 is TGTGCCAGTAGTCGTTCAAAGGCTGTGGGGGGTTTAAGTGAGCAGTACTTC. Protein: CASSRSKAVGGLSEQYF. V is TRBV19 and J is TRBJ2-7, with D possibly being TRBD2 (6 bases). The germline V gene encodes CDR1 LNHDA and CDR2 SQIVND (reference sequence). V lost 5 bases to trimming and J lost 7 bases, with 27 bases between them. The CDR3 has 17 amino acids.

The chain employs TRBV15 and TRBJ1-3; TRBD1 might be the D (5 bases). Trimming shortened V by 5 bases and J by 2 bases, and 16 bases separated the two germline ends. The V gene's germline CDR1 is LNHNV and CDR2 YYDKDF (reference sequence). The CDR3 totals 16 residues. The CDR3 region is CATSREGGAPGNTIYF. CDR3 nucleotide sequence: TGTGCCACCAGCCGTGAGGGAGGGGCGCCTGGAAACACCATATATTTT.

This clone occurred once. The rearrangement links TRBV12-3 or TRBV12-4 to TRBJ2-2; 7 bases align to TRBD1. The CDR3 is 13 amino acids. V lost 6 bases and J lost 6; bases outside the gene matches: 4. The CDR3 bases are TGTGCCAGCAGCCCGCAGGGGGCCGGGGAGCTGTTTTTT. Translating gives CASSPQGAGELFF.

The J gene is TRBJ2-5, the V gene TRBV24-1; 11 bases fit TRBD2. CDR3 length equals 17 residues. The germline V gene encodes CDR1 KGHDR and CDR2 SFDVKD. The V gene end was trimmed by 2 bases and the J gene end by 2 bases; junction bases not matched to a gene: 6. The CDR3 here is CATSDWASGGTQETQYF. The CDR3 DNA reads TGTGCCACCAGTGATTGGGCTAGCGGGGGGACTCAAGAGACCCAGTACTTC.

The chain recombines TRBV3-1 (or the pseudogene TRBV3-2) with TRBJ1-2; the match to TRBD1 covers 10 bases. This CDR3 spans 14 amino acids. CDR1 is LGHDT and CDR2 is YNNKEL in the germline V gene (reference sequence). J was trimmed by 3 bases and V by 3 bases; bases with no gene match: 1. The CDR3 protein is CASSQTGGDYGYTF. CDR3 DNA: TGTGCCAGCAGCCAGACAGGGGGCGACTATGGCTACACCTTC.

This CDR3 reads CASSLAQGLGTEAFF. For the CDR3, the DNA is TGCGCCAGCAGCTTGGCTCAAGGACTTGGAACTGAAGCTTTCTTT. The V call is TRBV5-1, the J call TRBJ1-1; D call uncertain. Deletions cut 0 bases from V and 5 bases from J, with 14 bases between. The CDR3 runs to 15 residues. Germline values: CDR1 SGHRS, CDR2 YFSETQ.

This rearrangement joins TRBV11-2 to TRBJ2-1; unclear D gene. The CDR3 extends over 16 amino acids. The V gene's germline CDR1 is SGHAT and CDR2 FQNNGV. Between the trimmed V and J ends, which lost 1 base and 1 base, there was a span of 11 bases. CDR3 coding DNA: TGTGCCAGCAGCTTAGCCCCCCCCGGGTCCTACAATGAGCAGTTCTTC. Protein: CASSLAPPGSYNEQFF.

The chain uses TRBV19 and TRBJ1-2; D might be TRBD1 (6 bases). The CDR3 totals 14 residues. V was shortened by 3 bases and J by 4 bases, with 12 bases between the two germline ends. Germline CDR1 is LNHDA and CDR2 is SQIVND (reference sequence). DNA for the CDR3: TGTGCCAGTAGTATGGGGCAGGGGATCTATGGCTACACCTTC. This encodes CASSMGQGIYGYTF.

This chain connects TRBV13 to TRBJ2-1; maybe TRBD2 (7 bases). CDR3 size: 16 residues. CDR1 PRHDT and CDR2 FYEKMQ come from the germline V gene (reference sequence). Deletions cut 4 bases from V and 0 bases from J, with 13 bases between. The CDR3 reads CASSSRGLSSYNEQFF. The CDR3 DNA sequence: TGTGCCAGCAGCTCGCGGGGGCTGAGCTCCTACAATGAGCAGTTCTTC.

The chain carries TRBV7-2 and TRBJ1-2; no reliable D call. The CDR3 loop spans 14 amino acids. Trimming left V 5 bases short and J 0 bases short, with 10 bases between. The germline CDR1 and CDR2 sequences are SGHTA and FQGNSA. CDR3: CASSTDGANYGYTF. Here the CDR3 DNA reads TGTGCCAGCAGCACAGATGGTGCTAACTATGGCTACACCTTC.

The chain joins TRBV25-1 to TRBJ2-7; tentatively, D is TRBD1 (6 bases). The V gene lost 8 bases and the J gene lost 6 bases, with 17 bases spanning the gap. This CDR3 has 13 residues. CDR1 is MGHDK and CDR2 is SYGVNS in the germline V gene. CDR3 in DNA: TGTGCCAGCTCCGGGACACGCAGGCGCGAGCAGTACTTC. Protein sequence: CASSGTRRREQYF.

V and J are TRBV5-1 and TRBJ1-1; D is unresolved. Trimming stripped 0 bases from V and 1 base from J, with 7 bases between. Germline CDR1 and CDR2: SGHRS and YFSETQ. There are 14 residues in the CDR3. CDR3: CASSLVEGNTEAFF. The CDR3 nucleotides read TGCGCCAGCAGCTTGGTTGAGGGGAACACTGAAGCTTTCTTT.

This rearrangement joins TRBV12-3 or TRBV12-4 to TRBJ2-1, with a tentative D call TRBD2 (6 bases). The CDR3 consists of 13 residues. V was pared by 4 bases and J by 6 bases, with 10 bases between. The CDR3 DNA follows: TGTGCCAGCAGTTATCCAGCGGGCAATGAGCAGTTCTTC. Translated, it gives CASSYPAGNEQFF.

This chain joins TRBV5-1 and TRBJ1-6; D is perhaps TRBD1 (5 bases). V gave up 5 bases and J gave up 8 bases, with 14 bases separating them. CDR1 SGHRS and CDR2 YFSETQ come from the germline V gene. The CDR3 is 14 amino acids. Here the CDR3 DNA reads TGCGCCAGCAGGTTTATGGGGGAGGATTCACCCCTCCACTTT. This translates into CASRFMGEDSPLHF. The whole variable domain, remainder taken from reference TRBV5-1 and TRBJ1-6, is KAGVTQTPRYLIKTRGQQVTLSCSPISGHRSVSWYQQTPGQGLQFLFEYFSETQRNKGNFPGRFSGRQFSNSRSEMNVSTLELGDSALYLCASRFMGEDSPLHFGNGTRLTVT.

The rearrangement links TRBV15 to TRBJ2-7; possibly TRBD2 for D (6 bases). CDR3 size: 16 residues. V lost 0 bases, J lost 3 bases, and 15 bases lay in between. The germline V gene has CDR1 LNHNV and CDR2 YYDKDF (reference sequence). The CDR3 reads CATSRETGLTGYEQYF. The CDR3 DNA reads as TGTGCCACCAGCAGAGAAACGGGACTCACTGGCTACGAGCAGTACTTC.

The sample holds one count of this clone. The CDR3 protein is CASSLRKRGGGDTQYF. The DNA of the CDR3 is TGTGCCAGCAGTTTACGAAAGCGGGGAGGAGGGGATACGCAGTATTTT. This rearrangement joins TRBV27 to TRBJ2-3, with TRBD2 matching over 7 bases. Germline V gives CDR1 MNHEY, CDR2 SMNVEV (reference sequence). Trimming cost V 2 bases and J 6 bases; bases outside gene matches: 11. The CDR3 covers 16 residues.

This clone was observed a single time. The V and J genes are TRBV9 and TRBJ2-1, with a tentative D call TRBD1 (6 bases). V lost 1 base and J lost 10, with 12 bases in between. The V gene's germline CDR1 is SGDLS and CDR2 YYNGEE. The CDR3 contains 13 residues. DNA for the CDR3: TGTGCCAGCAGCGTACAGGGGCAGGGGGAGCAGTTCTTC. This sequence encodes CASSVQGQGEQFF.

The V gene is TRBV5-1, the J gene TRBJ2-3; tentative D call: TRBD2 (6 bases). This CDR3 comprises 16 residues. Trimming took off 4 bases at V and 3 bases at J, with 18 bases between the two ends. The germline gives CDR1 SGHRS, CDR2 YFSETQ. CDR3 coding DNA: TGCGCCAGCAGCCCGGAAATTAAGCGGGTGACAGATACGCAGTATTTT. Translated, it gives CASSPEIKRVTDTQYF.

CDR3 loop: CASSFRTENTGELFF. The CDR3 DNA reads as TGCGCCAGCAGCTTCCGGACAGAGAACACCGGGGAGCTGTTTTTT. The V and J genes are TRBV4-1 and TRBJ2-2; D might be TRBD1 (6 bases). CDR3 length: 15 amino acids. Trimming removed 5 bases at V and 1 base at J, with 11 bases between. Germline CDR1 MGHRA, CDR2 YSYEKL.